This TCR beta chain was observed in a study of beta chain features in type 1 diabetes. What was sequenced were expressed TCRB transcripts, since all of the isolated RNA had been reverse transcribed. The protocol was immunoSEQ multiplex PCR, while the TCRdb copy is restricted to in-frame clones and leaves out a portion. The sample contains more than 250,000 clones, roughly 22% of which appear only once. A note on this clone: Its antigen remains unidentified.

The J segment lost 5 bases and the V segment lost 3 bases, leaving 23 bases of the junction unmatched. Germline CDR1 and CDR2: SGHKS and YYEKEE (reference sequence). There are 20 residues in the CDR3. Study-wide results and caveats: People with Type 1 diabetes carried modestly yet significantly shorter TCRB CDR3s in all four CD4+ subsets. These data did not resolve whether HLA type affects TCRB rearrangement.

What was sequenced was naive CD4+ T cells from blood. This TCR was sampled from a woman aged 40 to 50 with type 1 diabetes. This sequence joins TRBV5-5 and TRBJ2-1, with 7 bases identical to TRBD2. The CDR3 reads CASSSHRGGGGSVENNEQFF. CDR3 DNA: TGTGCCAGCAGCTCCCACCGTGGAGGTGGCGGGAGCGTTGAGAACAATGAGCAGTTCTTC.